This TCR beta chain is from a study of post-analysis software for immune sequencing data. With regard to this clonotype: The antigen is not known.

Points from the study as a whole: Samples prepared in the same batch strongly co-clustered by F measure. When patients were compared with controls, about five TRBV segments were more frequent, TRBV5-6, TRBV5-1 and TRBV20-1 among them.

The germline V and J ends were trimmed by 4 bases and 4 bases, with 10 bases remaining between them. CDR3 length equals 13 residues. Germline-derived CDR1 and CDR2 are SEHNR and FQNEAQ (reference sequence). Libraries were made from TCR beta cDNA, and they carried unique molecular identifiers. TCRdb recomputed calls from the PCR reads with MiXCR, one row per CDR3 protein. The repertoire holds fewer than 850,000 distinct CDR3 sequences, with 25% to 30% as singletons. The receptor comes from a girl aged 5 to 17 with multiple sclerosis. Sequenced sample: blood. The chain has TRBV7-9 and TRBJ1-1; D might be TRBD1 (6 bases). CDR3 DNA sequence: TGTGCCAGCAGCTCTGAGGGGGGCACTGAAGCTTTCTTT. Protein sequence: CASSSEGGTEAFF.